This T cell receptor beta chain was obtained from a study of blood T cell repertoires in COVID-19. Some clones are missing from TCRdb's copy, which holds only in-frame ones; the method was immunoSEQ multiplex PCR. The table lists about 340,000 clones, approximately 86% of them singletons. This CDR3 is 17 amino acids long. V gave up 4 bases and J gave up 4 bases, with 20 bases separating them. Per the germline V gene, CDR1 is SSHAT and CDR2 is FNYEAQ (reference sequence). The sample comprised PBMCs or T cells enriched from blood (not recorded which). This chain connects TRBV7-7 to TRBJ2-1, with D perhaps TRBD2 (6 bases). The source is a woman aged 40 to 50 with acute COVID-19. CDR3 DNA: TGTGCCAGCAGCTCCGATTCCGGCGGGGCAGTTTACAATGAGCAGTTCTTC. It translates to CASSSDSGGAVYNEQFF. The entire variable domain, with the rest obtained from reference TRBV7-7 and TRBJ2-1, is as follows: GAGVSQSPRYKVTKRGQDVTLRCDPISSHATLYWYQQALGQGPEFLTYFNYEAQPDKSGLPSDRFSAERPEGSISTLTIQRTEQRDSAMYRCASSSDSGGAVYNEQFFGPGTRLTVL.